This T cell receptor beta chain came from a study of Ad26.COV2.S vaccination and SARS-CoV-2 variants. Study-level information: Ad26.COV2.S arm of COV1001 included the donor.

Treatment described: roughly 20 received Ad26.COV2.S at low or high dose, single or two shots; 5 received placebo; per-sample allocation not given. Material that was analyzed had been drawn on day 63 after the first vaccine or placebo injection. Measured with immunoSEQ multiplex PCR; TCRdb has only the in-frame clones, and not every one. Among a few hundred thousand clones listed, about 92% were seen once. Points from the study as a whole: Vaccine recipients showed a spike-specific TCR breadth that was higher than in placebo recipients.

The junction had 10 bases not matched to a gene; V was cut back by 8 bases and J by 0 bases. This CDR3 is 15 amino acids long. Per germline, CDR1 MNHEY and CDR2 SVGAGI. Concerning this clone itself: Its antigen remains unidentified.

The chain has TRBV6-5 and TRBJ2-7; 7 positions agree with TRBD2. The TCR was taken from a person aged 18-60 years who received the Ad26.COV2.S COVID-19 vaccine or a placebo. The sequenced sample was peripheral blood, obtained in a trial of Ad26.COV2.S vaccine versus placebo. CDR3 sequence (DNA): TGTGCCAGCTGGGGGGGAGTGTCCGGCTCCTACGAGCAGTACTTC. It is translated as CASWGGVSGSYEQYF.